These 10 T cell receptor beta chains were sequenced from one sample in a study of CD4 T cells in relation to SARS-CoV-2 and coronaviruses. Antigen specificity for these receptors is unknown. TCRdb's table, derived via immunoSEQ multiplex PCR, lists solely in-frame clones and lacks some. The data contain about 40,000 clones, 82% of them singletons. Sequencing input: naive CD4+ T cells from PBMCs, cultured in vitro. Specified subset: naive CD4+ T cells isolated by negative enrichment. The source of these receptors is an adult with COVID-19.

The chain employs TRBV19 and TRBJ2-3; 7 nucleotides agree with TRBD1. This CDR3 spans 16 amino acids. V was pared by 7 bases and J by 2 bases, with 12 bases of the junction left unmatched. Germline lookup yields CDR1 LNHDA and CDR2 SQIVND (reference sequence). The CDR3 nucleotides are TGTGCCAGTAATCCCACACAGGGGTCCGTCACAGATACGCAGTATTTT. Encoded protein: CASNPTQGSVTDTQYF.

V usage is TRBV24-1 and J usage is TRBJ2-3; the D gene is possibly TRBD2 (5 bases). The V and J ends lost 0 bases and 6 bases respectively, with 21 bases between them. The CDR3 runs 18 residues. Germline CDR1 KGHDR, CDR2 SFDVKD. In DNA, the CDR3 is TGTGCCACCAGTGATTTGCAGCCGGGGAGACCCCACTTGGATACGCAGTATTTT. Translated, it gives CATSDLQPGRPHLDTQYF.

The chain is built from TRBV5-1 and TRBJ1-1; no clear D. The CDR3 extends over 11 amino acids. Germline CDR1 SGHRS, CDR2 YFSETQ. Trimming removed 1 base at V and 8 bases at J, with 6 bases between. In DNA form, the CDR3 reads TGCGCCAGCAGCTTGCAGAGAGAAGCTTTCTTT. Translated: CASSLQREAFF.

The chain employs TRBV4-1 and TRBJ1-2; TRBD1 matches at 7 bases. The CDR3 runs 15 residues. V was pared by 0 bases and J by 3 bases, with 4 bases of the junction left unmatched. Germline V lookup: CDR1 MGHRA, CDR2 YSYEKL. For the CDR3, the DNA is TGCGCCAGCAGCCAAGATGCCAGGGGGGACTATGGCTACACCTTC. It codes for CASSQDARGDYGYTF.

V gene TRBV6-2 or TRBV6-3 combines with J gene TRBJ2-1, with 12 bases fitting TRBD2. The CDR3 is 17 residues long. CDR1 and CDR2 from the germline V gene are MNHEY and SVGEGT. Trimming at V came to 6 bases and at J to 5 bases, leaving 11 bases not matched to a gene. CDR3 sequence: CASSWGFSSGRDNEQFF. CDR3 bases: TGTGCCAGCAGCTGGGGATTTTCTAGCGGGAGGGACAATGAGCAGTTCTTC.

The V gene is TRBV7-8, the J gene TRBJ1-1, with TRBD1 identical over 7 bases. Trimming took 3 bases from V and 1 from J; bases not matched to a gene: 8. The CDR3 totals 16 residues. Germline CDR1 is SGHVS and CDR2 is FQNEAQ. In nucleotides, the CDR3 is TGTGCCAGCAGCTTCCAACAGGGGATGGGGAACACTGAAGCTTTCTTT. Amino acids: CASSFQQGMGNTEAFF.

The chain is built from TRBV2 and TRBJ2-7; TRBD2 might be the D (5 bases). The CDR3 has 14 amino acids. Deletions cut 3 bases from V and 0 bases from J, with 9 bases between. CDR1 and CDR2 (germline): SNHLY, FYNNEI. The CDR3 loop reads CASSDPGSSYEQYF. CDR3 nucleotides: TGTGCCAGCAGTGATCCGGGGAGCTCCTACGAGCAGTACTTC.

A remark on this clone: Other DNA sequences in the same sample also yield this CDR3. The chain carries TRBV6-2 or TRBV6-3 and TRBJ2-1, with 7 bases aligning to TRBD2. J gave up 2 bases and V 4 bases, and 5 bases lay outside the gene matches. The germline gives CDR1 MNHEY, CDR2 SVGEGT. This CDR3 is built from 15 residues. The CDR3 is CASSSPSGAYNEQFF. CDR3 bases: TGTGCCAGCAGTTCCCCTAGCGGAGCCTACAATGAGCAGTTCTTC.

This chain joins TRBV28 and TRBJ2-7; D gene uncertain. The CDR3 has 16 residues. Trimming pared 6 bases from V and 0 bases from J, leaving 18 bases between. From germline, CDR1 is MDHEN and CDR2 SYDVKM. The CDR3 coding sequence is TGTGCCAGCAGCCCTGTCCTTGGACCACACTCCTACGAGCAGTACTTC. Protein sequence: CASSPVLGPHSYEQYF.

The V gene is TRBV28, the J gene TRBJ1-6; 8 bases are shared with TRBD1. Germline V CDR1 and CDR2: MDHEN, SYDVKM. This CDR3 has 12 residues. V shed 6 bases and J 10 bases; nucleotides not matched to a gene: 2. Here the CDR3 DNA reads TGTGCCAGCAGACAGGGGGGGTCACCCCTCCACTTT. Translated, it gives CASRQGGSPLHF.